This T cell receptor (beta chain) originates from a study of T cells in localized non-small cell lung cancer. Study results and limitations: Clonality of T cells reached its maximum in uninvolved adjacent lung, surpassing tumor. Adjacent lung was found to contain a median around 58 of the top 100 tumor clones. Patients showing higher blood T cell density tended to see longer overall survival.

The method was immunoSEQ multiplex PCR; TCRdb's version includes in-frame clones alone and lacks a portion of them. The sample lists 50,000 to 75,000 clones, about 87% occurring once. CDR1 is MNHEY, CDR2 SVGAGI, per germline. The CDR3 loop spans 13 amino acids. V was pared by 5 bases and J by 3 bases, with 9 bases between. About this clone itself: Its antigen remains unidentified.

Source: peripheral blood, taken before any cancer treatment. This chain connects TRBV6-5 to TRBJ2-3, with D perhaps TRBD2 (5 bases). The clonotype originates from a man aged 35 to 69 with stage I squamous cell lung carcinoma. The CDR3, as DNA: TGTGCCAGCAGTAAGCCGGGGACAGATACGCAGTATTTT. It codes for CASSKPGTDTQYF.